Below are 8 T cell receptor beta chains sequenced from a single sample in a study of blood T cells in healthy people across ages. PCR was performed a second time for about 7 to 12 cycles using a sample-barcoded 5' primer and a J-beta primer mix. TCRdb recomputed calls from the 5' RACE reads with MiXCR, one row per CDR3 protein. The sample has hundreds of thousands of distinct CDR3 sequences, around 43% seen once. Sequencing was carried out using blood. The receptors shown here come from a man between 60 and 75 years old in good health.

This clonotype has just a few counts. V and J are TRBV7-2 and TRBJ2-7; D is unresolved. V was cut by 2 bases and J by 1 base, with 24 bases left in between. This CDR3 region has 19 residues. From germline, CDR1 is SGHTA and CDR2 FQGNSA. In nucleotides, the CDR3 is TGTGCCAGCAGCTTAAAGAAAGGATCGCGGCCCCAAGCTTCCTACGAGCAGTACTTC. Protein: CASSLKKGSRPQASYEQYF.

The CDR3 spells CAISRQGTLEAFF. Here the CDR3 DNA reads TGTGCCATCAGCAGACAGGGAACACTTGAAGCTTTCTTT. The V call is TRBV10-3, the J call TRBJ1-1; 7 bases fit TRBD1. The CDR3 loop spans 13 amino acids. Trimming took 6 bases from V and 7 from J; bases not matched to a gene: 8. CDR1 and CDR2 from the germline V gene are ENHRY and SYGVKD.

This clonotype was recorded many times. The CDR3 nucleotides read TGCGCCAGCAGCCTTCGTCACCCGGGACAGGGTAGATATGGCTACACCTTC. Protein product: CASSLRHPGQGRYGYTF. The chain has TRBV4-1 and TRBJ1-2, with TRBD1 matching over 9 bases. V shed 4 bases and J 5 bases; nucleotides not matched to a gene: 14. The CDR3 is made up of 17 amino acids. Germline values: CDR1 MGHRA, CDR2 YSYEKL.

The chain links TRBV5-1 to TRBJ2-1; unclear D gene. CDR1 is SGHRS and CDR2 is YFSETQ in the germline V gene. The CDR3 is 13 residues long. V lost 4 bases to trimming and J lost 10 bases, with 15 bases between them. CDR3 in amino acids: CASSHQRAREQFF. The CDR3 DNA follows: TGCGCCAGCAGCCACCAAAGAGCGCGGGAGCAGTTCTTC.

This clonotype came up a few times. V usage is TRBV2 and J usage is TRBJ2-4; 9 bases agree with TRBD2. Germline values: CDR1 SNHLY, CDR2 FYNNEI. CDR3 size: 13 residues. The trim removed 6 bases at V and 15 bases at J, leaving 12 bases unmatched. The CDR3 nucleotides are TGTGCCAGCAGCCCTTCGCGGGAGGGTGATGGGTACTTC. Protein product: CASSPSREGDGYF.

The chain employs TRBV18 and TRBJ2-1; the D is unclear. The end of the DNA is better explained by TRBJ2-7, so the J call may be wrong. Per the germline V gene, CDR1 is KGHSH and CDR2 is LQKENI. CDR3 size: 15 residues. CDR3 residues: CASSPRHATGYEQYF. CDR3 DNA: TGTGCCAGCTCACCACGCCACGCGACTGGCTACGAGCAGTACTTC.

The chain carries TRBV3-1 and TRBJ2-7, with D hard to call. V was pared by 0 bases and J by 5 bases, with 14 bases between. This CDR3 contains 15 residues. Germline CDR1 and CDR2: LGHDT and YNNKEL (reference sequence). CDR3 residues: CASSQEMGRSDEQYF. The DNA for the CDR3 is TGTGCCAGCAGCCAAGAAATGGGCAGGTCCGACGAGCAGTACTTC.

The table lists this clonotype with a few counts. The V and J genes are TRBV18 and TRBJ2-1; D unresolved. The CDR3 length is 14 residues. In germline, CDR1 is KGHSH, CDR2 LQKENI. The V end lost 8 bases, the J end lost 5 bases, and 16 bases lay between the germline ends. CDR3 in DNA: TGTGCCAGCGCCCAGCTCCATCTGGACAATGAGCAGTTCTTC. Amino acids: CASAQLHLDNEQFF.